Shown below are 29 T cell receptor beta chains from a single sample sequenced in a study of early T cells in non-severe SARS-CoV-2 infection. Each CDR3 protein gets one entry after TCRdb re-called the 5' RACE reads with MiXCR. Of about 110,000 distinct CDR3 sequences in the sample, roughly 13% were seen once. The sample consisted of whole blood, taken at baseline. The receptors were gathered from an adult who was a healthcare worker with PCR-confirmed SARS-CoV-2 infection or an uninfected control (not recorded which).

CDR3 DNA sequence: TGTGCCAGCAGTCCTAGAGGCGGGGGTCTAGCCAAAAACATTCAGTACTTC. As protein: CASSPRGGGLAKNIQYF. This chain links TRBV27 with TRBJ2-4; TRBD2 aligns across 7 bases. The germline gives CDR1 MNHEY, CDR2 SMNVEV (reference sequence). The trim removed 5 bases at V and 0 bases at J, leaving 10 bases unmatched. This CDR3 is 17 amino acids long.

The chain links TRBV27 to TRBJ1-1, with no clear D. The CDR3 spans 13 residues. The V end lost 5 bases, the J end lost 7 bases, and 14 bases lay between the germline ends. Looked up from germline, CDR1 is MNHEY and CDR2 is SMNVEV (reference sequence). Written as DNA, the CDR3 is TGTGCCAGCAGTAAACCCCCCCACGTTGAAGCTTTCTTT. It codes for CASSKPPHVEAFF.

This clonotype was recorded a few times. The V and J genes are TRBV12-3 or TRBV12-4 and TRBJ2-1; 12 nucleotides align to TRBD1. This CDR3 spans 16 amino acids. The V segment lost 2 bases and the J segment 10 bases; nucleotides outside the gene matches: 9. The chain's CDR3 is CASSLLPGQGASEQFF. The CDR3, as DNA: TGTGCCAGCAGTTTACTCCCGGGACAGGGGGCTTCAGAGCAGTTCTTC.

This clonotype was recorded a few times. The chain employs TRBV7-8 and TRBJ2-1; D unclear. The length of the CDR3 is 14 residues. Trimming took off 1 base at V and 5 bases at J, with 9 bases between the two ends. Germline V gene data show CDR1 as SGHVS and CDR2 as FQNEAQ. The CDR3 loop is CASSLGRVNNEQFF. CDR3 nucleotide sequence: TGTGCCAGCAGCTTAGGAAGGGTTAACAATGAGCAGTTCTTC.

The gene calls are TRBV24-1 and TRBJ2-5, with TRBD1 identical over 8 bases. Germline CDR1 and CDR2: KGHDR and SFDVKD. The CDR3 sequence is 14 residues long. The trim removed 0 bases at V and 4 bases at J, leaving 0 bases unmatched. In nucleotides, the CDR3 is TGTGCCACCAGTGATTTGGGACAGGGAGAGACCCAGTACTTC. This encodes CATSDLGQGETQYF.

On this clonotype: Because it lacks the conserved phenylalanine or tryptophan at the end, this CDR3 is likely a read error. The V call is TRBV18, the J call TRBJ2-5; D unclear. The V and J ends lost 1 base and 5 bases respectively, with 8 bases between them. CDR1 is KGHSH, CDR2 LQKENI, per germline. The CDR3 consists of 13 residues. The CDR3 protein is CASSPQGRETQYY. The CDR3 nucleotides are TGTGCCAGCTCACCACAGGGAAGGGAGACCCAGTACTAC.

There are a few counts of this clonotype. CDR3 coding DNA: TGCAGTGCTAGCGGGAGCCCAAATGAGCAGTTCTTC. As protein: CSASGSPNEQFF. V and J are TRBV20-1 and TRBJ2-1, with a tentative D call TRBD2 (6 bases). CDR3 length: 12 amino acids. CDR1 and CDR2 (germline): DFQATT, SNEGSKA (reference sequence). Trimming shortened V by 3 bases and J by 7 bases, and 10 bases separated the two germline ends.

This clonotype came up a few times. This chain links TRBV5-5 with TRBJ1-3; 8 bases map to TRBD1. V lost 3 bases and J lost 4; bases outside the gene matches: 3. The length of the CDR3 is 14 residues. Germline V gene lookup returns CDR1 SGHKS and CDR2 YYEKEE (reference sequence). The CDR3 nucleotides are TGTGCCAGCAGCTCCGGACAGGGAGGAAACACCATATATTTT. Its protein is CASSSGQGGNTIYF.

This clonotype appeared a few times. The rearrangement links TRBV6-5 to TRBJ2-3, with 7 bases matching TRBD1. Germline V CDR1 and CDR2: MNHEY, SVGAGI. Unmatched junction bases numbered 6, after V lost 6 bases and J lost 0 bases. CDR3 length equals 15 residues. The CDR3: CASRRQGTSTDTQYF. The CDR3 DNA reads TGTGCCAGCAGACGACAGGGAACTAGCACAGATACGCAGTATTTT.

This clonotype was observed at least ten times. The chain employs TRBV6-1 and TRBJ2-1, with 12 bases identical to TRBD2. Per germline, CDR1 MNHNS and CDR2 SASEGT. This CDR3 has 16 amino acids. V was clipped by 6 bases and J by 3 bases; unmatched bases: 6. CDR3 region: CASSRLAGALYNEQFF. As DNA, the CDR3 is TGTGCCAGCAGCCGACTAGCGGGGGCCCTCTACAATGAGCAGTTCTTC.

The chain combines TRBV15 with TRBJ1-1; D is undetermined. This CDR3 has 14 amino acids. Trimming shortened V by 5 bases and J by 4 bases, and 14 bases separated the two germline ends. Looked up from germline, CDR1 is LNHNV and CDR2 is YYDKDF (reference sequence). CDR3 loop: CATSSSSGSTEAFF. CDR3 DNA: TGTGCCACCAGCTCTTCCAGTGGGTCCACTGAAGCTTTCTTT.

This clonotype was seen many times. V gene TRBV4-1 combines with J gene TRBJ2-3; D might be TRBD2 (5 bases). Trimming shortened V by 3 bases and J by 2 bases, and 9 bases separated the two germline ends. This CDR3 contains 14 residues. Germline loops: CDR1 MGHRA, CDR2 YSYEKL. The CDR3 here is CASSQNGNTDTQYF. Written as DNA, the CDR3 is TGCGCCAGCAGCCAGAACGGGAACACAGATACGCAGTATTTT.

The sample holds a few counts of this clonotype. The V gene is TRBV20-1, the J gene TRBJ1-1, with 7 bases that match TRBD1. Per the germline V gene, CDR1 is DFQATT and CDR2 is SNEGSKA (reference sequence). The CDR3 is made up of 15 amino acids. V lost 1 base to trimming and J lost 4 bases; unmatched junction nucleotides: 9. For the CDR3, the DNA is TGCAGTGCTAGAGGTGCTCCAGGGGGAAGCACTGAAGCTTTCTTT. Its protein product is CSARGAPGGSTEAFF.

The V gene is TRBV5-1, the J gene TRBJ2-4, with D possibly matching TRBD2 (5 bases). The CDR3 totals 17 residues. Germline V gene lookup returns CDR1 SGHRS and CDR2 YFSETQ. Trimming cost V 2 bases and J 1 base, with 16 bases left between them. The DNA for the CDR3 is TGCGCCAGCAGCTTAGTAGGGAGTCTTATGGCCAAAAACATTCAGTACTTC. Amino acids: CASSLVGSLMAKNIQYF.

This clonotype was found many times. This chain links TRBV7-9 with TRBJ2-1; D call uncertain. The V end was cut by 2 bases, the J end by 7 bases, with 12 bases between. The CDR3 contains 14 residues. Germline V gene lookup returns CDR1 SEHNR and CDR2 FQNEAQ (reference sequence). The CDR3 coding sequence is TGTGCCAGCAGCTTACTCCCACCCCGAAATGAGCAGTTCTTC. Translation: CASSLLPPRNEQFF.

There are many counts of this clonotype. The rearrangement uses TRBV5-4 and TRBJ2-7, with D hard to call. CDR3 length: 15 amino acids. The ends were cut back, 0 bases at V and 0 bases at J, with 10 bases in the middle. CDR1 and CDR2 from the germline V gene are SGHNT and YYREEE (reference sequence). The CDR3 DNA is TGTGCCAGCAGCTTGGAACGGCTTGCCTCCTACGAGCAGTACTTC. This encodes CASSLERLASYEQYF.

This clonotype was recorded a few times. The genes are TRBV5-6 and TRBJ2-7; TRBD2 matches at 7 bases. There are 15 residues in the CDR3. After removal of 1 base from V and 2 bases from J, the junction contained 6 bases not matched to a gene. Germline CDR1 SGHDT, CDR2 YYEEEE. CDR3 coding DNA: TGTGCCAGCAGCTTGTATAGCGGGCTTACCTACGAGCAGTACTTC. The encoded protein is CASSLYSGLTYEQYF.

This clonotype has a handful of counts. For the CDR3, the DNA is TGTGCCAGCAGTGAAGCCGGCAAGAACACTGAAGCTTTCTTT. Translated: CASSEAGKNTEAFF. The V gene is TRBV6-1, the J gene TRBJ1-1; D remains ambiguous. The germline V and J ends were trimmed by 0 bases and 1 base, with 6 bases remaining between them. Germline V lookup: CDR1 MNHNS, CDR2 SASEGT. The CDR3 runs 14 residues.

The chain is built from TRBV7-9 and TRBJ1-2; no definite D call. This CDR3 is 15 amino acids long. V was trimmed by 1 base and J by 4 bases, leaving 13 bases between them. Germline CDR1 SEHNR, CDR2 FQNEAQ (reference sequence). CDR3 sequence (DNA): TGTGCCAGCAGCTTAGGAGAGCAGTACTCCTATGGCTACACCTTC. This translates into CASSLGEQYSYGYTF. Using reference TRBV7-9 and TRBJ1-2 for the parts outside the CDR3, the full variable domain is DTGVSQNPRHKITKRGQNVTFRCDPISEHNRLYWYRQTLGQGPEFLTYFQNEAQLEKSRLLSDRFSAERPKGSFSTLEIQRTEQGDSAMYLCASSLGEQYSYGYTFGSGTRLTVV.

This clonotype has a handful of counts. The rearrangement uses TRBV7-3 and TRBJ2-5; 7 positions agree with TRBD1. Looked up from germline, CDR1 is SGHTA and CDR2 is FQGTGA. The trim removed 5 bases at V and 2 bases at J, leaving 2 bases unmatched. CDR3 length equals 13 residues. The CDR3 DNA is TGTGCCAGCAGCGAGGGACAGCAAGAGACCCAGTACTTC. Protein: CASSEGQQETQYF.

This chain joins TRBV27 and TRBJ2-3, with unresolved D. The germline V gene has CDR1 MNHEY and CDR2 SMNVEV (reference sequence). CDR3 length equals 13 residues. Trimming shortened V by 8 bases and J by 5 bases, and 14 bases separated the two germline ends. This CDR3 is CASADETGDTQYF. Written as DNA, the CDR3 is TGTGCCAGCGCGGACGAGACGGGAGATACGCAGTATTTT.

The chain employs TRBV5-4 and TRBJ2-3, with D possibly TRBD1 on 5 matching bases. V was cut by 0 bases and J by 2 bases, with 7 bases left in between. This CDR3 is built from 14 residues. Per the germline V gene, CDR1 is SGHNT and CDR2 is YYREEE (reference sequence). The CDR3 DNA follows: TGTGCCAGCAGCTTGGGACAGACCACAGATACGCAGTATTTT. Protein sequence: CASSLGQTTDTQYF.

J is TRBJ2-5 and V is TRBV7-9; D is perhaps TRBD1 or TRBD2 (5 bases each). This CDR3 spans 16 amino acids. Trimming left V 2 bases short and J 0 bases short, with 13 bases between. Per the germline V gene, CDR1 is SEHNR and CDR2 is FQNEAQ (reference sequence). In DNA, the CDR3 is TGTGCCAGCAGCTTAACCAAGGGGACGTACCAAGAGACCCAGTACTTC. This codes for CASSLTKGTYQETQYF.

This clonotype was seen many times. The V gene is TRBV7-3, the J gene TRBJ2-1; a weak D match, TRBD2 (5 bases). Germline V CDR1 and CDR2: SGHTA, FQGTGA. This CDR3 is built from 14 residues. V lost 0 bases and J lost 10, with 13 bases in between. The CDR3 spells CASSLTAVGDEQFF. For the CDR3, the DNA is TGTGCCAGCAGCTTAACAGCGGTCGGTGACGAGCAGTTCTTC.

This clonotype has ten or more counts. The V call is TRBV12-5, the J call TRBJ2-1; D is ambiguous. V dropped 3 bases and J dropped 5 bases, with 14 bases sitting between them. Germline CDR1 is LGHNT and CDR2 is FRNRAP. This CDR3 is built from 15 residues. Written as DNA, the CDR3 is TGTGCTAGTGGTTTCGTAGTGGGTCCCCACAATGAGCAGTTCTTC. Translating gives CASGFVVGPHNEQFF.

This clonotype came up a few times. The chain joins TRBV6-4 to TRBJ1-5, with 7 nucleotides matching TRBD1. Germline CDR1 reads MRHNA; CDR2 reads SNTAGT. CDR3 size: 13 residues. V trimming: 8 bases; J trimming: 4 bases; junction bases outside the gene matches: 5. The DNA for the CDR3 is TGTGCCAGCCACTACAGGGGTAATCAGCCCCAGCATTTT. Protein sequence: CASHYRGNQPQHF.

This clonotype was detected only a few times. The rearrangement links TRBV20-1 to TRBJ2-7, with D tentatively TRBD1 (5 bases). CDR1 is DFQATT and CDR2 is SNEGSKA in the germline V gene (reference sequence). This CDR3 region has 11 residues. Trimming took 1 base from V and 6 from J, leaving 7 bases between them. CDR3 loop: CSARAGPEQYF. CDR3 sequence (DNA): TGCAGTGCTAGAGCAGGGCCCGAGCAGTACTTC.

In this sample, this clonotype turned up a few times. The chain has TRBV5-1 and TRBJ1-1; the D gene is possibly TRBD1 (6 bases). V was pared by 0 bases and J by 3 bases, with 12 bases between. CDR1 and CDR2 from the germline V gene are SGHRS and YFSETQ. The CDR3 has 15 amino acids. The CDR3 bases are TGCGCCAGCAGCTTGGTGGGGGCCACGGACACTGAAGCTTTCTTT. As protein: CASSLVGATDTEAFF.

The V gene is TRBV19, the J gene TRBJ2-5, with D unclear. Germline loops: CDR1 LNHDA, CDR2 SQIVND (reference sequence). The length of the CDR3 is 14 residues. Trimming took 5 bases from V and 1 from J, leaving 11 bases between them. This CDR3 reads CASSSQTPQETQYF. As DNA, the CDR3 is TGTGCCAGTAGTTCACAGACACCCCAAGAGACCCAGTACTTC. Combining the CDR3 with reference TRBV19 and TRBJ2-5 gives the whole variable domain DGGITQSPKYLFRKEGQNVTLSCEQNLNHDAMYWYRQDPGQGLRLIYYSQIVNDFQKGDIAEGYSVSREKKESFPLTVTSAQKNPTAFYLCASSSQTPQETQYFGPGTRLLVL.